The entry that follows covers one T cell receptor beta chain sequence. This specimen belongs to a study of T cell repertoires in aging, cancer and after chemotherapy. Overall study context: Donor ages fell into six groups from 30 or younger up to 70 or older.

Multiplex touch-down PCR with TRB-A/B primers amplified rearranged V-D-J TRB sequences. TCRdb re-derived calls from the multiplex PCR reads in MiXCR, one entry per CDR3 protein. The sample consists of about 15,000 distinct CDR3 sequences, 40% to 55% of them appearing once. Amplification of TCR beta used genomic DNA extracted from peripheral blood. CDR3 size: 16 residues. The V segment lost 4 bases and the J segment 9 bases; nucleotides outside the gene matches: 13. CDR1 is SQVTM and CDR2 is ANQGSEA in the germline V gene. Sequencing was carried out using blood. The TCR originated in a human donor in good health. This chain connects TRBV29-1 to TRBJ2-1, with 12 positions matching TRBD2. CDR3 sequence (DNA): TGCAGCGTTGCTTTACTAGCGGGAGGCTTAGGGGGTGAGCAGTTCTTC. Encoded protein: CSVALLAGGLGGEQFF.